The 18 T cell receptor beta chains presented below share a single source sample, sequenced in a study of shared clonotypes between healthy human individuals (dated by TCRdb to the early 2020s). Libraries were built with the immunoSEQ multiplex PCR assay. TCRdb took this table from immuneACCESS and kept in-frame rearrangements with V and J called. Such tables lack part of the clones; where checked against another copy, unresolved V genes explain under half of the gap, and the rest is unexplained. The sample table shows 800,000 to 950,000 clones, and about 96% are seen once. The ten top clones hold roughly 0.23% of the sample. CD8 naive samples were obtained by positive selection for CCR7 among CD45RO-negative cells, yielding a CD45RA+CCR7+ population from which TemRA cells were excluded. Sequenced input: naive CD8+ T cells sorted from blood. This specimen's cell subset or site label, per the study, means: CD45RA+CCR7+. The receptors originated from a man aged 25 to 45 in good health.

The chain recombines TRBV27 with TRBJ2-1; 7 bases map to TRBD2. V was clipped by 6 bases and J by 7 bases; unmatched bases: 21. Germline CDR1 reads MNHEY; CDR2 reads SMNVEV (reference sequence). The CDR3 is 18 amino acids. CDR3 loop: CASRLTHWGGGPLNEQFF. CDR3 DNA: TGTGCCAGCAGACTAACCCACTGGGGGGGAGGGCCTCTGAATGAGCAGTTCTTC.

This rearrangement joins TRBV2 to TRBJ2-1, with unresolved D. The CDR3 sequence is 11 residues long. V gave up 7 bases and J gave up 9 bases, with 10 bases separating them. The germline CDR1 and CDR2 sequences are SNHLY and FYNNEI. The CDR3 protein is CASIAGAEQFF. As DNA, the CDR3 is TGTGCCAGCATTGCAGGAGCTGAGCAGTTCTTC. Full variable domain (remainder filled in from reference TRBV2 and TRBJ2-1): EPEVTQTPSHQVTQMGQEVILRCVPISNHLYFYWYRQILGQKVEFLVSFYNNEISEKSEIFDDQFSVERPDGSNFTLKIRSTKLEDSAMYFCASIAGAEQFFGPGTRLTVL.

The J gene is TRBJ1-2, the V gene TRBV9; D unresolved. CDR3 length equals 15 residues. Trimming stripped 0 bases from V and 8 bases from J, with 17 bases between. In germline, CDR1 is SGDLS, CDR2 YYNGEE. CDR3 loop: CASSVDRLPVRGYTF. The CDR3 coding sequence is TGTGCCAGCAGCGTAGATCGACTACCCGTTAGGGGCTACACCTTC.

V usage is TRBV4-1 and J usage is TRBJ2-7; tentatively, D is TRBD2 (6 bases). V lost 4 bases and J lost 3, with 13 bases in between. There are 14 residues in the CDR3. CDR1 MGHRA and CDR2 YSYEKL come from the germline V gene. CDR3 coding DNA: TGCGCCAGCAGCCCGGGACTCTCAATCTACGAGCAGTACTTC. This sequence encodes CASSPGLSIYEQYF.

The J gene is TRBJ1-4, the V gene TRBV6-1, with 8 bases aligning to TRBD1. This CDR3 region has 15 residues. In germline, CDR1 is MNHNS, CDR2 SASEGT. Trimming removed 4 bases from V and 8 bases from J; junction bases left unmatched: 9. The CDR3 nucleotides read TGTGCCAGCAGTGGCCTCAGGGGGCCGTCCGAAAAACTGTTTTTT. The encoded protein is CASSGLRGPSEKLFF.

The gene calls are TRBV25-1 and TRBJ1-5, with 7 nucleotides matching TRBD1. The J segment lost 5 bases and the V segment lost 7 bases, leaving 11 bases of the junction unmatched. CDR1 MGHDK and CDR2 SYGVNS come from the germline V gene. There are 15 residues in the CDR3. The chain's CDR3 is CASKKPRGWDQPQHF. As DNA, the CDR3 is TGTGCCAGCAAGAAACCCAGGGGGTGGGATCAGCCCCAGCATTTT.

This chain connects TRBV7-9 to TRBJ1-1; TRBD1 is a possible D gene (6 bases). Trimming shortened V by 10 bases and J by 0 bases, and 12 bases separated the two germline ends. This CDR3 has 13 amino acids. Germline CDR1 reads SEHNR; CDR2 reads FQNEAQ (reference sequence). The DNA of the CDR3 is TGTGCCACGAAGACAGGAATGAACACTGAAGCTTTCTTT. Translation gives CATKTGMNTEAFF. The whole variable domain, filled in from reference TRBV7-9 and TRBJ1-1, reads DTGVSQNPRHKITKRGQNVTFRCDPISEHNRLYWYRQTLGQGPEFLTYFQNEAQLEKSRLLSDRFSAERPKGSFSTLEIQRTEQGDSAMYLCATKTGMNTEAFFGQGTRLTVV.

The V and J genes are TRBV27 and TRBJ2-3; D unclear. The germline V gene has CDR1 MNHEY and CDR2 SMNVEV (reference sequence). The CDR3 is made up of 14 amino acids. The V gene lost 2 bases and the J gene lost 2 bases, with 8 bases spanning the gap. In DNA, the CDR3 is TGTGCCAGCAGTTTAGGTGGATACACAGATACGCAGTATTTT. Its translation: CASSLGGYTDTQYF.

DNA of the CDR3: TGTGCCAGCCGTAGGAGCGGGAGTAATGAGCAGTTCTTC. Amino acids: CASRRSGSNEQFF. The chain recombines TRBV2 with TRBJ2-1, with TRBD2 matching 8 bases. The CDR3 loop spans 13 amino acids. The trim removed 8 bases at V and 7 bases at J, leaving 7 bases unmatched. Germline-derived CDR1 and CDR2 are SNHLY and FYNNEI.

V usage is TRBV28 and J usage is TRBJ2-3, with 8 bases matching TRBD1. Germline V gene sequence: CDR1 MDHEN, CDR2 SYDVKM. Germline trimming cut 1 base from V and 1 base from J; bases unmatched to any gene: 4. This CDR3 spans 16 amino acids. The CDR3 sequence is CASSLSVTGGTDTQYF. The CDR3 region has the DNA TGTGCCAGCAGTTTATCGGTGACAGGGGGCACAGATACGCAGTATTTT.

V and J are TRBV28 and TRBJ2-2; D uncertain. The CDR3 spans 13 residues. CDR1 and CDR2 (germline): MDHEN, SYDVKM. The V end lost 6 bases, the J end lost 4 bases, and 9 bases lay between the germline ends. CDR3 DNA: TGTGCCAGCAGCAACGACCTCACCGGGGAGCTGTTTTTT. As protein: CASSNDLTGELFF.

This rearrangement joins TRBV30 to TRBJ1-2; maybe TRBD1 (6 bases). Germline V lookup: CDR1 GTSNPN, CDR2 SVGIG (reference sequence). V was cut by 4 bases and J by 3 bases, with 15 bases left in between. CDR3 length: 14 amino acids. The CDR3 DNA reads TGTGCCTGGAAGAAAAAGGGGGGTGACTATGGCTACACCTTC. Its translation is CAWKKKGGDYGYTF.

With respect to this clone: The sample holds other DNA sequences that translate to the same CDR3. V gene TRBV7-9 combines with J gene TRBJ2-2, with D possibly matching TRBD2 (6 bases). The germline V gene encodes CDR1 SEHNR and CDR2 FQNEAQ (reference sequence). The V end was cut by 1 base, the J end by 6 bases, with 9 bases between. The CDR3 consists of 14 residues. DNA for the CDR3: TGTGCCAGCAGCTTAGTTGGAGGGGCCGGGGAGCTGTTTTTT. It yields the protein CASSLVGGAGELFF.

The chain couples TRBV11-2 to TRBJ2-7; 7 nucleotides line up with TRBD1. V lost 5 bases, J lost 2 bases, and 3 bases stayed unmatched. The CDR3 contains 13 residues. From germline, CDR1 is SGHAT and CDR2 FQNNGV. This chain's CDR3 is CASSGDRAYEQYF. The CDR3, as DNA: TGTGCCAGCAGCGGGGACAGAGCCTACGAGCAGTACTTC. The whole variable domain, filled in from reference TRBV11-2 and TRBJ2-7, reads EAGVAQSPRYKIIEKRQSVAFWCNPISGHATLYWYQQILGQGPKLLIQFQNNGVVDDSQLPKDRFSAERLKGVDSTLKIQPAKLEDSAVYLCASSGDRAYEQYFGPGTRLTVT.

Written as DNA, the CDR3 is TGTGCCAGCAGCTACACGACTAGCGGGACATACAATGAGCAGTTCTTC. Translated: CASSYTTSGTYNEQFF. The chain is built from TRBV7-9 and TRBJ2-1; 11 bases agree with TRBD2. The CDR3 is 16 amino acids. CDR1 and CDR2 from the germline V gene are SEHNR and FQNEAQ (reference sequence). With 4 bases clipped from V and 4 bases from J, the junction kept 6 bases outside the gene matches.

This rearrangement joins TRBV5-8 to TRBJ2-3; D call uncertain. Per germline, CDR1 SGHTS and CDR2 YDEGEE. The CDR3 length is 12 residues. V was pared by 4 bases and J by 3 bases, with 6 bases between. For the CDR3, the DNA is TGTGCCAGCAGCCGAAAGACAGATACGCAGTATTTT. It is translated as CASSRKTDTQYF.

The rearrangement uses TRBV28 and TRBJ2-7, with D uncertain. The length of the CDR3 is 14 residues. Germline CDR1 is MDHEN and CDR2 is SYDVKM. V shed 2 bases and J shed 3 bases, with 11 bases lying between them. For the CDR3, the DNA is TGTGCCAGCAGTTTAGGACGTCCGTTCTACGAGCAGTACTTC. Residues: CASSLGRPFYEQYF.

V is TRBV7-9 and J is TRBJ2-7; D is uncertain. Germline V gene lookup returns CDR1 SEHNR and CDR2 FQNEAQ (reference sequence). V gave up 8 bases and J gave up 2 bases, with 10 bases separating them. There are 12 residues in the CDR3. This CDR3 reads CASSEATYEQYF. The CDR3, as DNA: TGTGCCAGCTCGGAAGCCACCTACGAGCAGTACTTC. Full variable domain (remainder filled in from reference TRBV7-9 and TRBJ2-7): DTGVSQNPRHKITKRGQNVTFRCDPISEHNRLYWYRQTLGQGPEFLTYFQNEAQLEKSRLLSDRFSAERPKGSFSTLEIQRTEQGDSAMYLCASSEATYEQYFGPGTRLTVT.